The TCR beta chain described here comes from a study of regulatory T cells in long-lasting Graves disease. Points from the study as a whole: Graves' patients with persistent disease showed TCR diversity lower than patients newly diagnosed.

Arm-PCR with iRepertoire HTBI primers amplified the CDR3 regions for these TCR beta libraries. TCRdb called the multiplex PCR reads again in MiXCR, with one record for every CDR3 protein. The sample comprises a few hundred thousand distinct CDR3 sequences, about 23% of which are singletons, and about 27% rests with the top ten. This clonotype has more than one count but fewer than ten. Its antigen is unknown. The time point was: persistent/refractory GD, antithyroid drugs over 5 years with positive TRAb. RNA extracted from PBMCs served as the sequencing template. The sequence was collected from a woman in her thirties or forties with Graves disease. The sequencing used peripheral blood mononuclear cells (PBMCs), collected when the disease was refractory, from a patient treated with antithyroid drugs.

CDR3 in DNA: TGTGCCAGCAGCTTTCGCAGGGGGCTTCAGCGGGAGTACGACGAGCAGTACTTC. This codes for CASSFRRGLQREYDEQYF. The V and J genes are TRBV5-6 and TRBJ2-7; D possibly uses TRBD1 or TRBD2 (8 bases each). The V gene lost 2 bases and the J gene lost 5 bases, with 26 bases spanning the gap. The CDR3 has 18 residues. CDR1 is SGHDT and CDR2 is YYEEEE in the germline V gene.